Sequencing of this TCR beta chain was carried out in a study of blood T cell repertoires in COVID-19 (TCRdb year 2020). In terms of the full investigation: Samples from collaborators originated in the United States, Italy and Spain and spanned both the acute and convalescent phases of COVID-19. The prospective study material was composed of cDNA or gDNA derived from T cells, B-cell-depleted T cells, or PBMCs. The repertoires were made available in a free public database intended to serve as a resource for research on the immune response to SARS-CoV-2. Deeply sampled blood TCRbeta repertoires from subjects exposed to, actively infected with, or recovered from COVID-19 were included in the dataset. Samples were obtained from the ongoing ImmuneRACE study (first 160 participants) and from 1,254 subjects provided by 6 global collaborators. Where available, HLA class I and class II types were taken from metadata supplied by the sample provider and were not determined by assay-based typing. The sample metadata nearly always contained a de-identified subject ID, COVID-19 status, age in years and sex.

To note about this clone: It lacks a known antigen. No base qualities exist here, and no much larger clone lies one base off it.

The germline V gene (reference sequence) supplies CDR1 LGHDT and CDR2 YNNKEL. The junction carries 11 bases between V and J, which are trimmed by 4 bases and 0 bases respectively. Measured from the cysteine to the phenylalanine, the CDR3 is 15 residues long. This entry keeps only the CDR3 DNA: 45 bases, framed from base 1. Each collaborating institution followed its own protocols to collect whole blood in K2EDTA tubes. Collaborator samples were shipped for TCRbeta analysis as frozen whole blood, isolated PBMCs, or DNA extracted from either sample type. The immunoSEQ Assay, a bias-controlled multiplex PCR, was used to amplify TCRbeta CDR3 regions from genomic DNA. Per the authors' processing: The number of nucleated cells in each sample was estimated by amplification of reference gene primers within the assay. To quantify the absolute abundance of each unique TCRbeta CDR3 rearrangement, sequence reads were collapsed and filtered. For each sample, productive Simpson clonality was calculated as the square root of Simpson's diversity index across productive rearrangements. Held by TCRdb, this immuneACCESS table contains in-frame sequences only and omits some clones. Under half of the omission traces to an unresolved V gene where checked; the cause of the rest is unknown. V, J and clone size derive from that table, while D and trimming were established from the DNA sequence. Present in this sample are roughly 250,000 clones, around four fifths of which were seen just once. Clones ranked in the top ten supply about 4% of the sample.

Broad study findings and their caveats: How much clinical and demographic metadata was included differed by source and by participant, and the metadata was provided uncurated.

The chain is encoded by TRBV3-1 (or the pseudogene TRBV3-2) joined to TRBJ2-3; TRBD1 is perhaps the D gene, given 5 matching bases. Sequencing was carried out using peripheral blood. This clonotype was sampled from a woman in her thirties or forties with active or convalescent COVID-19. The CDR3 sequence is CASSPWTLSTDTQYF. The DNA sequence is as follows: TGTGCCAGCAGCCCTTGGACACTTAGCACAGATACGCAGTATTTT.